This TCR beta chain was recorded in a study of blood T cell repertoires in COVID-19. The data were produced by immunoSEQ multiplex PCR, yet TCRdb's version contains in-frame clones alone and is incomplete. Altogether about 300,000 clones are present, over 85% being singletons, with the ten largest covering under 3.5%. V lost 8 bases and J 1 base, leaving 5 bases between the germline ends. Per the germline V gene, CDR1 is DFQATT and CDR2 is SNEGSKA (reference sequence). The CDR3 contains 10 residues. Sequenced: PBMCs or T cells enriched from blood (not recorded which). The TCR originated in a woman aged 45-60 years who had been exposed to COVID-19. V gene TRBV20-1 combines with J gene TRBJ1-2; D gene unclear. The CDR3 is CSTHNYGYTF. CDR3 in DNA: TGCAGTACACATAACTATGGCTACACCTTC.